This T cell receptor beta chain was captured in a study of blood T cell repertoires in COVID-19. Across the whole study: From T cells, B-cell-depleted T cells, or PBMCs came the material, which was cDNA or gDNA.

The germline V gene encodes CDR1 SGHNT and CDR2 YYREEE (reference sequence). V shed 4 bases and J 8 bases; nucleotides not matched to a gene: 6. The CDR3 sequence is 14 residues long. Clones were sequenced by immunoSEQ multiplex PCR, and TCRdb holds only the in-frame ones, with some missing. The sample includes roughly 120,000 clones, approximately 85% of them seen just once. Seattle enrolled patients during active infection and tracked them longitudinally. V usage is TRBV5-4 and J usage is TRBJ1-2, with 12 bases aligning to TRBD1. Sequences were obtained from peripheral blood. The sequence was obtained from a woman of 80 years or more with COVID-19, enrolled during active disease. CDR3 DNA sequence: TGTGCCAGCAGCCCGGGACAGGGGGCGGGCGGCTACACCTTC. Protein sequence: CASSPGQGAGGYTF.